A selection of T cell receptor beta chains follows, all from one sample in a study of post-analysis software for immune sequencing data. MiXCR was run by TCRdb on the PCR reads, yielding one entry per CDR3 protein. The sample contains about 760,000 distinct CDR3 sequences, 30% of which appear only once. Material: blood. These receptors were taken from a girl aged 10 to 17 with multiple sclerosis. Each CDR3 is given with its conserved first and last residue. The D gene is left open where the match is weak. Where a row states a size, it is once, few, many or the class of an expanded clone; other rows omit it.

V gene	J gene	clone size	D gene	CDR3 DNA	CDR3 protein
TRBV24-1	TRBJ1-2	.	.	TGTGCCACCAGTGACCCCGCCCACGGTCCCGAGGGCTTAAGCTACACCTTC	CATSDPAHGPEGLSYTF
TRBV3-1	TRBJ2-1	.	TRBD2	TGTGCCAGCAGCCTGACTAGCGGGAGGAAAAATGAGCAGTTCTTC	CASSLTSGRKNEQFF
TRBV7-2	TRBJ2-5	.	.	TGTGCCAGCAGCTTACGGTCGGGGATCCAAGAGACCCAGTACTTC	CASSLRSGIQETQYF
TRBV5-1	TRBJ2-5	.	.	TGCGCCAGCAGCCCAGCAGGGATAAAAGAGACCCAGTACTTC	CASSPAGIKETQYF
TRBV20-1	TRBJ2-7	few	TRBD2	TGCAGTGCTAGCGCTAGCGGGCCTAGGGCCTACGAGCAGTACTTC	CSASASGPRAYEQYF
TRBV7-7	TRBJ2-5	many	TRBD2	TGTGCCAGCAGCAAAGCCGGGACTAGCGGCCAAGAGACCCAGTACTTC	CASSKAGTSGQETQYF
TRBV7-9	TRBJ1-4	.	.	TGTGCCAGCAGCACACTGCGGGAAAAACTGTTTTTT	CASSTLREKLFF
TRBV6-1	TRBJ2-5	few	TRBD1	TGTGCCATCAGGGACAGCCCAGGCCAAGAGACCCAGTACTTC	CAIRDSPGQETQYF
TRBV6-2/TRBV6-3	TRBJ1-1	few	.	TGTGCCAGCAGCGGGACGGCCGAAGCTTTCTTT	CASSGTAEAFF
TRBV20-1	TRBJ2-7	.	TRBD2	TGCAGTGCTAGGACCGGAAGCGGGAGCGTCTACGAGCAGTACTTC	CSARTGSGSVYEQYF
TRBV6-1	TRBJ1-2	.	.	TGTGCCAGCAGTTTGACAGGTCCACCGCCATATGGCTACACCTTC	CASSLTGPPPYGYTF
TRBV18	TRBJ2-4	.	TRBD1	TGTGCCAGCTCACTAAAAGGGGGCGACGCCGGTCGGCAGTACTTC	CASSLKGGDAGRQYF
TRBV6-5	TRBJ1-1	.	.	TGTGCCAGCAGTTACGACAAAGGCGACACTGAAGCTTTCTTT	CASSYDKGDTEAFF
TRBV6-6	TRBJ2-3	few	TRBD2	TGTGCCAGCAGTTACTCTGGGCGCGGGGGAGCAGATACGCAGTATTTT	CASSYSGRGGADTQYF
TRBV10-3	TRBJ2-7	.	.	TGTGCCATCAGTGAGTCGAAGCCCCTGGAGCAGTACTTC	CAISESKPLEQYF
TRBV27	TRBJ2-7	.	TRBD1	TGTGCCAGCAGTTTATCATGGACAGGTCGATTGTACGAGCAGTACTTC	CASSLSWTGRLYEQYF